The sequence of this T cell receptor (beta chain) was determined in a study of T cell responses to AZD1222 COVID-19 vaccine. Study results and caveats: Scientists sampled the repertoires only once the peak T cell response had passed.

Profiling relied on immunoSEQ multiplex PCR, and the TCRdb table lists in-frame clones only, not all of them. The repertoire holds approximately 80,000 clones, with 70% to 90% as singletons. With respect to this clone: Its antigen remains unidentified.

Source: peripheral blood, taken 28 days after the second AZD1222 dose. This receptor was obtained from an adult who received the AZD1222 COVID-19 vaccine.

CDR3 amino acids: CSASQTYEQYF. The CDR3 nucleotides read TGCAGTGCTAGTCAGACCTACGAGCAGTACTTC. The chain recombines TRBV20-1 with TRBJ2-7; unclear D gene. V was cut by 3 bases and J by 2 bases, with 5 bases left in between. The length of the CDR3 is 11 residues. The germline gives CDR1 DFQATT, CDR2 SNEGSKA (reference sequence).